This entry concerns a single T cell receptor beta chain. Its antigen is currently unknown. This entry is derived from a study of shared clonotypes between healthy human individuals. Profiled with immunoSEQ multiplex PCR; TCRdb holds only in-frame clones, not every one. The data show millions of clones, with around 90% seen just once and roughly 0.15% held by the top ten. Study-level results: Naive CD4 clonotype sharing across a few donors was around 5%. Memory subsets had estimated richness that was generally smaller than that of naive subsets.

The CDR3 contains 16 residues. Trimming pared 0 bases from V and 1 base from J, leaving 12 bases between. Germline lookup yields CDR1 MNHEY and CDR2 SVGAGI. Sequenced input: naive CD4+ T cells sorted from blood. Subset noted: CD45RA+ positively selected. This clonotype originated in a man in his late teens or twenties in good health. This chain uses TRBV6-5 with TRBJ1-1; TRBD1 might be the D (6 bases). The CDR3 here is CASSYSTQGGNTEAFF. CDR3 sequence (DNA): TGTGCCAGCAGTTACTCGACACAGGGAGGGAACACTGAAGCTTTCTTT.